One and the same sample provided the 32 T cell receptor beta chains below, sequenced in a study of blood T cell repertoires in COVID-19. Assay used: immunoSEQ multiplex PCR; TCRdb lists only in-frame clones, some missing. The sample shows under 40,000 clones, 65% to 90% of them seen only once. The sample comprised peripheral blood. The receptors were sampled from a woman of 80 years or more with active or convalescent COVID-19.

The gene calls are TRBV11-1 and TRBJ2-3; no firm D call. There are 13 residues in the CDR3. CDR1 is SGHAT, CDR2 FQDESV, per germline (reference sequence). V lost 1 base and J lost 2, with 4 bases in between. CDR3 in DNA: TGTGCCAGCAGCTTAGACTTCACAGATACGCAGTATTTT. Protein sequence: CASSLDFTDTQYF.

This rearrangement joins TRBV18 to TRBJ2-7; D gene unclear. This CDR3 is 15 amino acids long. From germline, CDR1 is KGHSH and CDR2 LQKENI. Trimming took 1 base from V and 2 from J, leaving 12 bases between them. The CDR3 DNA sequence: TGTGCCAGCTCACCACGGGCAGAACCTACCTACGAGCAGTACTTC. Its translation: CASSPRAEPTYEQYF.

This clone has a single count. The rearrangement uses TRBV5-4 and TRBJ1-2; D gene ambiguous. V was shortened by 3 bases and J by 0 bases, with 12 bases between the two germline ends. From germline, CDR1 is SGHNT and CDR2 YYREEE (reference sequence). CDR3 size: 15 residues. The CDR3 reads CASSSDRRANYGYTF. The CDR3 bases are TGTGCCAGCAGCTCCGATCGGAGAGCTAACTATGGCTACACCTTC.

This clone was picked up a small number of times. This chain uses TRBV28 with TRBJ2-2; the D gene is possibly TRBD1 (5 bases). The CDR3 spans 16 residues. CDR1 is MDHEN and CDR2 is SYDVKM in the germline V gene. Between the trimmed V and J ends, which lost 4 bases and 2 bases, there was a span of 14 bases. CDR3 nucleotides: TGTGCCAGCAGTTCCGAAGGGGTGGGAAACACCGGGGAGCTGTTTTTT. Its protein product is CASSSEGVGNTGELFF.

The V call is TRBV2, the J call TRBJ1-6; D unresolved. V was clipped by 6 bases and J by 10 bases, with 22 bases between them. The CDR3 has 16 amino acids. The V gene's germline CDR1 is SNHLY and CDR2 FYNNEI. CDR3 DNA: TGTGCCAGCAGAGTACCCTCAAGCGGGGTGGGATCACCCCTCCACTTT. This translates into CASRVPSSGVGSPLHF.

The chain recombines TRBV5-6 with TRBJ2-7; D not certain. V was trimmed by 0 bases and J by 0 bases, leaving 7 bases between them. This CDR3 has 14 residues. Germline V CDR1 and CDR2: SGHDT, YYEEEE. The DNA of the CDR3 is TGTGCCAGCAGCTTGGCACCCAGCTCCTACGAGCAGTACTTC. Residues: CASSLAPSSYEQYF.

The chain couples TRBV5-6 to TRBJ1-1; D gene uncertain. The length of the CDR3 is 15 residues. Germline V CDR1 and CDR2: SGHDT, YYEEEE. V lost 4 bases and J 4 bases, leaving 17 bases between the germline ends. CDR3 coding DNA: TGTGCCAGCAGCGCAAGGCAGGTTCCCCGCACTGAAGCTTTCTTT. Its protein is CASSARQVPRTEAFF.

This chain connects TRBV5-5 to TRBJ1-2; perhaps TRBD1 as D (5 bases). Germline V CDR1 and CDR2: SGHKS, YYEKEE (reference sequence). The CDR3 length is 16 residues. Deletions cut 0 bases from V and 0 bases from J, with 12 bases between. CDR3 in amino acids: CASSLGAGNTNYGYTF. The CDR3 DNA sequence: TGTGCCAGCAGCTTGGGTGCAGGGAATACTAACTATGGCTACACCTTC.

The chain recombines TRBV3-1 (or the pseudogene TRBV3-2) with TRBJ1-5, with D perhaps TRBD1 (5 bases). Trimming stripped 1 base from V and 7 bases from J, with 11 bases between. The V gene's germline CDR1 is LGHDT and CDR2 YNNKEL (reference sequence). The CDR3 totals 14 residues. CDR3 amino acids: CASSQGRAEQPQHF. CDR3 coding DNA: TGTGCCAGCAGCCAAGGCAGGGCTGAACAGCCCCAGCATTTT.

The chain carries TRBV15 and TRBJ1-6; D gene ambiguous. Germline lookup yields CDR1 LNHNV and CDR2 YYDKDF (reference sequence). V dropped 0 bases and J dropped 8 bases, with 5 bases sitting between them. CDR3 length equals 13 residues. DNA for the CDR3: TGTGCCACCAGCAGAGATCGGGATTCACCCCTCCACTTT. Translating it yields CATSRDRDSPLHF.

The chain uses TRBV10-3 and TRBJ1-5, with unresolved D. CDR1 and CDR2 (germline): ENHRY, SYGVKD. The CDR3 extends over 13 amino acids. The V gene lost 2 bases and the J gene lost 4 bases, with 6 bases spanning the gap. The CDR3 DNA follows: TGTGCCATCAGTGAGCCGGGTAATCAGCCCCAGCATTTT. Translating gives CAISEPGNQPQHF.

The genes are TRBV2 and TRBJ1-2; D may be TRBD1 (6 bases). The CDR3 extends over 14 amino acids. Germline CDR1 SNHLY, CDR2 FYNNEI. V lost 3 bases, J lost 6 bases, and 14 bases lay in between. The CDR3 region has the DNA TGTGCCAGCAGTGATAGGACAGCGTTCCATGGCTACACCTTC. Translating gives CASSDRTAFHGYTF. The whole variable domain, remainder taken from reference TRBV2 and TRBJ1-2, is EPEVTQTPSHQVTQMGQEVILRCVPISNHLYFYWYRQILGQKVEFLVSFYNNEISEKSEIFDDQFSVERPDGSNFTLKIRSTKLEDSAMYFCASSDRTAFHGYTFGSGTRLTVV.

This clone was seen a few times. The chain joins TRBV9 to TRBJ2-1, with 11 bases lining up with TRBD2. Germline V lookup: CDR1 SGDLS, CDR2 YYNGEE. The CDR3 runs 16 residues. With V trimmed by 3 bases and J by 3 bases, 5 bases remained unmatched. This CDR3 reads CASSARGTSGYNEQFF. Here the CDR3 DNA reads TGTGCCAGCAGCGCCCGCGGGACTAGCGGCTACAATGAGCAGTTCTTC. Full variable domain (rest looked up from reference TRBV9 and TRBJ2-1): DSGVTQTPKHLITATGQRVTLRCSPRSGDLSVYWYQQSLDQGLQFLIQYYNGEERAKGNILERFSAQQFPDLHSELNLSSLELGDSALYFCASSARGTSGYNEQFFGPGTRLTVL.

The CDR3 region has the DNA TGTGCCAGCAGCGTAGGGAGTGCTACTGAAGCTTTCTTT. As protein: CASSVGSATEAFF. V usage is TRBV9 and J usage is TRBJ1-1; the D is unclear. The V end lost 0 bases, the J end lost 5 bases, and 8 bases lay between the germline ends. There are 13 residues in the CDR3. Germline CDR1 is SGDLS and CDR2 is YYNGEE.

This chain joins TRBV18 and TRBJ2-5; TRBD1 agrees at 8 bases. CDR1 and CDR2 (germline): KGHSH, LQKENI. The V segment lost 3 bases and the J segment 7 bases; nucleotides outside the gene matches: 10. The CDR3 is made up of 15 amino acids. The CDR3 is CASSPGQGQKVTQYF. Written as DNA, the CDR3 is TGTGCCAGCTCACCCGGACAGGGACAAAAGGTGACCCAGTACTTC.

The rearrangement joins TRBV2 to TRBJ2-7; D is ambiguous. CDR1 is SNHLY and CDR2 is FYNNEI in the germline V gene. The CDR3 is 12 residues long. V lost 5 bases, J lost 2 bases, and 7 bases lay in between. This chain's CDR3 is CASSIAAYEQYF. The DNA of the CDR3 is TGTGCCAGCAGTATCGCGGCCTACGAGCAGTACTTC.

This chain connects TRBV30 to TRBJ2-7; the D gene is possibly TRBD2 (6 bases). V dropped 2 bases and J dropped 3 bases, with 20 bases sitting between them. Germline V CDR1 and CDR2: GTSNPN, SVGIG (reference sequence). The CDR3 is made up of 16 amino acids. CDR3 in DNA: TGTGCCTGGAGTAACGACTTAGGTAGCGGCTACTACGAGCAGTACTTC. This translates into CAWSNDLGSGYYEQYF.

V is TRBV7-9 and J is TRBJ1-5, with D perhaps matching TRBD1 (5 bases). Trimming shortened V by 1 base and J by 0 bases, and 13 bases separated the two germline ends. There are 17 residues in the CDR3. The V gene's germline CDR1 is SEHNR and CDR2 FQNEAQ (reference sequence). In DNA form, the CDR3 reads TGTGCCAGCAGCTTAGGTGGGGGGGTTGATAGCAATCAGCCCCAGCATTTT. This translates into CASSLGGGVDSNQPQHF.

J is TRBJ1-3 and V is TRBV4-1; no clear D. CDR1 is MGHRA and CDR2 is YSYEKL in the germline V gene. The V end lost 0 bases, the J end lost 5 bases, and 5 bases lay between the germline ends. This CDR3 contains 13 residues. The CDR3 DNA reads as TGCGCCAGCAGCCAAGATATAAGAAACACCATATATTTT. Protein product: CASSQDIRNTIYF.

V usage is TRBV7-2 and J usage is TRBJ2-5, with a possible D match to TRBD2 (6 bases). Germline CDR1 reads SGHTA; CDR2 reads FQGNSA. The ends were cut back, 7 bases at V and 2 bases at J, with 17 bases in the middle. This CDR3 is built from 15 residues. CDR3 coding DNA: TGTGCCAGCAAAGCGGTTGCGGGACCTCAAGAGACCCAGTACTTC. Translated, it gives CASKAVAGPQETQYF.

The chain joins TRBV5-1 to TRBJ2-7; D is possibly TRBD2 (6 bases). V was cut by 3 bases and J by 3 bases, with 16 bases left in between. The CDR3 covers 15 residues. Germline CDR1 reads SGHRS; CDR2 reads YFSETQ. The CDR3 reads CASSSPPGLNYEQYF. The CDR3 DNA sequence: TGCGCCAGCAGCTCACCCCCGGGACTCAACTACGAGCAGTACTTC.

The gene calls are TRBV9 and TRBJ2-5, with 7 bases lining up with TRBD2. V was clipped by 0 bases and J by 5 bases; unmatched bases: 10. In germline, CDR1 is SGDLS, CDR2 YYNGEE. The CDR3 runs 16 residues. The CDR3 sequence: CASSVGEGHRGETQYF. The CDR3 nucleotides are TGTGCCAGCAGCGTAGGGGAGGGCCACAGAGGGGAGACCCAGTACTTC.

This clone has just a few counts. The chain couples TRBV7-2 to TRBJ1-5, with D unclear. Germline V lookup: CDR1 SGHTA, CDR2 FQGNSA. Between the trimmed V and J ends, which lost 1 base and 3 bases, there was a span of 10 bases. The CDR3 has 15 residues. CDR3 loop: CASSLGSENNQPQHF. In DNA, the CDR3 is TGTGCCAGCAGCTTAGGGAGTGAGAACAATCAGCCCCAGCATTTT.

The gene calls are TRBV11-3 and TRBJ1-6; tentatively, D is TRBD1 (5 bases). Trimming took 0 bases from V and 4 from J, leaving 13 bases between them. The CDR3 is 17 residues long. The V gene's germline CDR1 is SGHNT and CDR2 YENEEA. The CDR3 region has the DNA TGTGCCAGCAGCTTAGATACCCGGACACCTTATAATTCACCCCTCCACTTT. It translates to CASSLDTRTPYNSPLHF.

The rearrangement joins TRBV5-6 to TRBJ2-7; 7 bases are a match to TRBD1. V was pared by 0 bases and J by 4 bases, with 4 bases of the junction left unmatched. There are 14 residues in the CDR3. CDR1 SGHDT and CDR2 YYEEEE come from the germline V gene. The CDR3 coding sequence is TGTGCCAGCAGCTTGGCCGGGACAGTTTACGAGCAGTACTTC. Amino acids: CASSLAGTVYEQYF.

The chain combines TRBV6-5 with TRBJ2-1; D perhaps matches TRBD2 (6 bases). This CDR3 comprises 15 residues. Trimming pared 10 bases from V and 4 bases from J, leaving 20 bases between. From germline, CDR1 is MNHEY and CDR2 SVGAGI. The CDR3 sequence: CAMGGSSRGYNEQFF. The DNA for the CDR3 is TGTGCCATGGGGGGTTCCTCCAGAGGGTACAATGAGCAGTTCTTC.

The V and J genes are TRBV11-1 and TRBJ2-5, with 8 bases that match TRBD1. This CDR3 has 15 amino acids. Germline CDR1 is SGHAT and CDR2 is FQDESV (reference sequence). Trimming removed 3 bases from V and 4 bases from J; junction bases left unmatched: 7. In DNA form, the CDR3 reads TGTGCCAGCAGCTTCAGGACAGGGACGGTAGAGACCCAGTACTTC. Translation gives CASSFRTGTVETQYF.

The CDR3 is CASSFGTGGFYEQYF. The CDR3 DNA is TGCGCCAGCAGCTTCGGGACAGGGGGGTTCTACGAGCAGTACTTC. This rearrangement joins TRBV5-1 to TRBJ2-7; 11 bases agree with TRBD1. The germline V gene has CDR1 SGHRS and CDR2 YFSETQ. The CDR3 has 15 amino acids. J gave up 3 bases and V 2 bases, and 4 bases lay outside the gene matches.

The genes are TRBV28 and TRBJ1-6, with 7 bases lining up with TRBD1. V was clipped by 8 bases and J by 5 bases; unmatched bases: 21. CDR1 and CDR2 (germline): MDHEN, SYDVKM. This CDR3 is built from 19 residues. CDR3 coding DNA: TGTGCCAGCGGGGTGGTAGGGGGCAGGTCAACCGTAGATAATTCACCCCTCCACTTT. Translated, it gives CASGVVGGRSTVDNSPLHF.

The chain uses TRBV19 and TRBJ2-7, with TRBD1 matching over 9 bases. The CDR3 loop spans 17 amino acids. V lost 3 bases to trimming and J lost 1 base; unmatched junction nucleotides: 10. The germline CDR1 and CDR2 sequences are LNHDA and SQIVND (reference sequence). In nucleotides, the CDR3 is TGTGCCAGTAGTATTATCTTGTCCGGGACAGGGTCCTACGAGCAGTACTTC. This translates into CASSIILSGTGSYEQYF.

As DNA, the CDR3 is TGTGCCAGTAGCTGGGGGGATTACACCATATATTTT. Residues: CASSWGDYTIYF. The gene calls are TRBV19 and TRBJ1-3; a possible D gene is TRBD1 (5 bases). This CDR3 spans 12 amino acids. Trimming pared 6 bases from V and 8 bases from J, leaving 11 bases between. Per the germline V gene, CDR1 is LNHDA and CDR2 is SQIVND (reference sequence).

The V and J genes are TRBV6-4 and TRBJ1-6, with D uncertain. This CDR3 comprises 10 residues. Trimming took off 7 bases at V and 14 bases at J, with 9 bases between the two ends. CDR1 MRHNA and CDR2 SNTAGT come from the germline V gene. The CDR3 DNA sequence: TGTGCCAGCAATATCCGGTCCCTCCACTTT. Translated: CASNIRSLHF.